Listed below are T cell receptor beta chains from one sample, sequenced in a study of T cells after yellow fever vaccination. Each CDR3 protein gets one entry after TCRdb re-called the 5' RACE reads with MiXCR. The table has about 160,000 distinct CDR3 sequences, about 7% seen once. The input for sequencing was CD4+ T cells sorted from PBMCs, taken about 5 days after the first yellow fever vaccination. Source of these receptors: a man aged 18 to 30 who received the YFV17D yellow fever vaccine. Each CDR3 is given with its conserved first and last residue. The D gene is left open where the match is weak. Clone size appears in some rows only: once, few, many, or a class for an expanded clone.

J gene: TRBJ2-5; clone size: few; V gene: TRBV29-1; D gene: TRBD1; CDR3 protein: CSVGGDRGSETQYF; CDR3 DNA: TGCAGCGTTGGGGGAGACAGGGGGTCAGAGACCCAGTACTTC
J gene: TRBJ2-7; clone size: few; V gene: TRBV11-2; D gene: .; CDR3 protein: CAAKPTGPEQYF; CDR3 DNA: TGTGCCGCCAAACCCACAGGGCCCGAGCAGTACTTC
J gene: TRBJ1-5; clone size: many; V gene: TRBV7-9; D gene: .; CDR3 protein: CASSLVPPDQGPQHF; CDR3 DNA: TGTGCCAGCAGCTTAGTTCCCCCGGACCAGGGACCCCAGCATTTT
J gene: TRBJ2-5; clone size: few; V gene: TRBV7-2; D gene: .; CDR3 protein: CASSYSLQETQYF; CDR3 DNA: TGTGCCAGCAGCTATTCCCTCCAAGAGACCCAGTACTTC
J gene: TRBJ1-1; clone size: many; V gene: TRBV11-1; D gene: .; CDR3 protein: CASSAHGVITEAFF; CDR3 DNA: TGTGCCAGCAGCGCCCACGGGGTGATCACTGAAGCTTTCTTT
J gene: TRBJ2-3; clone size: many; V gene: TRBV5-1; D gene: .; CDR3 protein: CASSLVGQSTDTQYF; CDR3 DNA: TGCGCCAGCAGCTTGGTGGGACAAAGCACAGATACGCAGTATTTT
J gene: TRBJ1-6; clone size: many; V gene: TRBV6-5; D gene: .; CDR3 protein: CASSPRGSYNSPLHF; CDR3 DNA: TGTGCCAGCAGCCCCCGGGGCTCCTATAATTCACCCCTCCACTTT
J gene: TRBJ1-1; clone size: .; V gene: TRBV27; D gene: .; CDR3 protein: CASRQLGGYTEAFF; CDR3 DNA: TGTGCCAGCAGGCAGTTGGGCGGGTACACTGAAGCTTTCTTT
J gene: TRBJ2-3; clone size: .; V gene: TRBV11-2; D gene: .; CDR3 protein: CASRRTGDSSTDTQYF; CDR3 DNA: TGTGCCAGCAGACGTACAGGGGACTCTAGCACAGATACGCAGTATTTT
J gene: TRBJ1-5; clone size: many; V gene: TRBV15; D gene: .; CDR3 protein: CATSRDRKDNQPQHF; CDR3 DNA: TGTGCCACCAGCAGAGACAGGAAAGACAATCAGCCCCAGCATTTT
J gene: TRBJ1-1; clone size: many; V gene: TRBV4-1; D gene: .; CDR3 protein: CASSLLGMNTEAFF; CDR3 DNA: TGCGCCAGCAGCCTTCTAGGGATGAACACTGAAGCTTTCTTT
J gene: TRBJ2-3; clone size: many; V gene: TRBV5-6; D gene: .; CDR3 protein: CASSLPVDTQYF; CDR3 DNA: TGTGCCAGCAGCTTACCAGTGGATACGCAGTATTTT
J gene: TRBJ2-3; clone size: many; V gene: TRBV5-1; D gene: .; CDR3 protein: CASGKQGRWTDTQYF; CDR3 DNA: TGCGCCAGCGGCAAACAGGGAAGATGGACAGATACGCAGTATTTT
J gene: TRBJ2-2; clone size: many; V gene: TRBV14; D gene: .; CDR3 protein: CASSQVSGTGELFF; CDR3 DNA: TGTGCCAGCAGCCAAGTGTCCGGTACCGGGGAGCTGTTTTTT
J gene: TRBJ1-1; clone size: many; V gene: TRBV5-1; D gene: TRBD1; CDR3 protein: CASSLTGATNTEAFF; CDR3 DNA: TGCGCCAGCAGCTTGACAGGGGCCACGAACACTGAAGCTTTCTTT
J gene: TRBJ1-4; clone size: .; V gene: TRBV10-3; D gene: .; CDR3 protein: CAIRQKNEKLFF; CDR3 DNA: TGTGCCATCAGGCAGAAAAATGAAAAACTGTTTTTT
J gene: TRBJ2-1; clone size: many; V gene: TRBV5-1; D gene: TRBD2; CDR3 protein: CASSIPSGADEQFF; CDR3 DNA: TGCGCCAGCAGCATCCCTAGCGGGGCGGATGAGCAGTTCTTC
J gene: TRBJ1-2; clone size: many; V gene: TRBV5-1; D gene: TRBD1; CDR3 protein: CASSLQGANYGYTF; CDR3 DNA: TGCGCCAGCAGCTTGCAGGGGGCTAACTATGGCTACACCTTC
J gene: TRBJ2-7; clone size: many; V gene: TRBV10-1; D gene: .; CDR3 protein: CASSESLREQYF; CDR3 DNA: TGCGCCAGCAGTGAGTCCCTGCGCGAGCAGTACTTC
J gene: TRBJ2-6; clone size: few; V gene: TRBV4-1; D gene: .; CDR3 protein: CASSLGLDLSGANVLTF; CDR3 DNA: TGCGCCAGCAGCCTAGGACTCGACCTCTCTGGGGCCAACGTCCTGACTTTC
J gene: TRBJ2-2; clone size: few; V gene: TRBV19; D gene: .; CDR3 protein: CASSIELLTNTGELFF; CDR3 DNA: TGTGCCAGTAGTATAGAGTTGCTTACTAACACCGGGGAGCTGTTTTTT
J gene: TRBJ1-2; clone size: many; V gene: TRBV6-6; D gene: .; CDR3 protein: CASSETVHYGYTF; CDR3 DNA: TGTGCCAGCAGTGAGACAGTTCATTATGGCTACACCTTC
J gene: TRBJ2-5; clone size: .; V gene: TRBV7-2; D gene: TRBD2; CDR3 protein: CASSLSGYQETQYF; CDR3 DNA: TGTGCCAGCAGCCTTAGCGGGTATCAAGAGACCCAGTACTTC
J gene: TRBJ2-5; clone size: few; V gene: TRBV24-1; D gene: TRBD1; CDR3 protein: CATSDRPDRGRETQYF; CDR3 DNA: TGTGCCACCAGTGACCGCCCGGACAGGGGGCGTGAGACCCAGTACTTC
J gene: TRBJ2-1; clone size: few; V gene: TRBV29-1; D gene: TRBD1; CDR3 protein: CSAAGTDSYNEQFF; CDR3 DNA: TGCAGCGCAGCCGGGACAGACTCCTACAATGAGCAGTTCTTC
J gene: TRBJ1-4; clone size: .; V gene: TRBV5-4; D gene: TRBD1; CDR3 protein: CASSSKQGADEKLFF; CDR3 DNA: TGTGCCAGCAGCTCTAAACAGGGGGCGGATGAAAAACTGTTTTTT
J gene: TRBJ2-3; clone size: .; V gene: TRBV5-1; D gene: TRBD1; CDR3 protein: CASSRNGQGGTDTQYF; CDR3 DNA: TGCGCCAGCAGCAGAAACGGACAGGGTGGCACAGATACGCAGTATTTT
J gene: TRBJ1-5; clone size: many; V gene: TRBV6-6; D gene: .; CDR3 protein: CASSSEQPQHF; CDR3 DNA: TGTGCCAGCAGCTCCGAACAGCCCCAGCATTTT
J gene: TRBJ2-2; clone size: many; V gene: TRBV5-6; D gene: .; CDR3 protein: CASSYLDTRVLFF; CDR3 DNA: TGTGCCAGCAGCTACCTCGACACTCGTGTCCTGTTTTTT
J gene: TRBJ2-3; clone size: many; V gene: TRBV3-1; D gene: .; CDR3 protein: CASRPRPQKKGGDTQYF; CDR3 DNA: TGTGCCAGCAGACCACGACCCCAGAAAAAGGGTGGAGATACGCAGTATTTT
J gene: TRBJ2-2; clone size: few; V gene: TRBV14; D gene: .; CDR3 protein: CASSQNWGPGELFF; CDR3 DNA: TGTGCCAGCAGCCAGAATTGGGGTCCCGGGGAGCTGTTTTTT
J gene: TRBJ2-5; clone size: many; V gene: TRBV5-1; D gene: .; CDR3 protein: CASSSYQETQYF; CDR3 DNA: TGCGCCAGCAGCTCGTACCAAGAGACCCAGTACTTC
J gene: TRBJ2-1; clone size: .; V gene: TRBV5-5; D gene: .; CDR3 protein: CASSPPVEIHEQFF; CDR3 DNA: TGTGCCAGCAGCCCGCCCGTGGAGATCCATGAGCAGTTCTTC
J gene: TRBJ1-2; clone size: .; V gene: TRBV27; D gene: .; CDR3 protein: CASSGGRGFPRGYTF; CDR3 DNA: TGTGCCAGCAGCGGGGGTCGGGGATTCCCTAGAGGCTACACCTTC
J gene: TRBJ2-5; clone size: many; V gene: TRBV7-2; D gene: TRBD1; CDR3 protein: CASSQRAPGQGRETQYF; CDR3 DNA: TGTGCCAGCAGCCAAAGGGCCCCGGGACAGGGGAGAGAGACCCAGTACTTC
J gene: TRBJ2-1; clone size: many; V gene: TRBV5-1; D gene: TRBD2; CDR3 protein: CASSLGLALGNEQFF; CDR3 DNA: TGCGCCAGCAGCTTGGGACTAGCGCTCGGCAATGAGCAGTTCTTC
J gene: TRBJ1-2; clone size: many; V gene: TRBV7-9; D gene: .; CDR3 protein: CASSHTRPGTPRGYTF; CDR3 DNA: TGTGCCAGCAGCCATACGCGTCCAGGGACCCCCCGTGGCTACACCTTC
J gene: TRBJ2-3; clone size: many; V gene: TRBV12-3/TRBV12-4; D gene: TRBD1; CDR3 protein: CASSQGAALSTDTQYF; CDR3 DNA: TGTGCCAGCAGTCAGGGGGCCGCGTTAAGCACAGATACGCAGTATTTT
J gene: TRBJ1-2; clone size: many; V gene: TRBV5-1; D gene: .; CDR3 protein: CASSLDRGSGGYTF; CDR3 DNA: TGCGCCAGCAGCTTGGATAGGGGGAGCGGTGGCTACACCTTC
J gene: TRBJ2-1; clone size: many; V gene: TRBV5-1; D gene: .; CDR3 protein: CASSLVVSEQFF; CDR3 DNA: TGCGCCAGCAGCTTGGTAGTGAGTGAGCAGTTCTTC
J gene: TRBJ2-3; clone size: .; V gene: TRBV5-1; D gene: TRBD2; CDR3 protein: CASSLAGGTTDTQYF; CDR3 DNA: TGCGCCAGCAGTCTAGCGGGGGGCACCACAGATACGCAGTATTTT
J gene: TRBJ1-6; clone size: few; V gene: TRBV10-3; D gene: .; CDR3 protein: CATSERGDGNSPLHF; CDR3 DNA: TGTGCCACTTCAGAGCGGGGGGATGGGAATTCACCCCTCCACTTT
J gene: TRBJ2-7; clone size: .; V gene: TRBV11-2; D gene: .; CDR3 protein: CASSLGGVAPSREQYF; CDR3 DNA: TGTGCCAGCAGCTTAGGGGGTGTCGCACCGTCCCGCGAGCAGTACTTC
J gene: TRBJ2-1; clone size: many; V gene: TRBV2; D gene: .; CDR3 protein: CASGMSSYNEQFF; CDR3 DNA: TGTGCCAGCGGGATGAGCTCCTACAATGAGCAGTTCTTC
J gene: TRBJ2-5; clone size: few; V gene: TRBV12-3/TRBV12-4; D gene: TRBD1; CDR3 protein: CASSLLGTGGETQYF; CDR3 DNA: TGTGCCAGCAGTTTACTCGGGACAGGCGGCGAGACCCAGTACTTC
J gene: TRBJ1-1; clone size: many; V gene: TRBV15; D gene: .; CDR3 protein: CAIRSGNTEAFF; CDR3 DNA: TGTGCCATCAGATCAGGGAATACTGAAGCTTTCTTT
J gene: TRBJ2-7; clone size: few; V gene: TRBV9; D gene: TRBD2; CDR3 protein: CASSPPSGTDEQYF; CDR3 DNA: TGTGCCAGCAGCCCCCCTAGCGGGACTGACGAGCAGTACTTC
J gene: TRBJ1-2; clone size: few; V gene: TRBV29-1; D gene: TRBD1; CDR3 protein: CSVEGQGSNYGYTF; CDR3 DNA: TGCAGCGTCGAAGGACAGGGCTCTAACTATGGCTACACCTTC
J gene: TRBJ1-5; clone size: .; V gene: TRBV21-1; D gene: .; CDR3 protein: CASSIRGGNQPQHF; CDR3 DNA: TGTGCCAGCAGCATCCGCGGAGGTAATCAGCCCCAGCATTTT
J gene: TRBJ2-4; clone size: .; V gene: TRBV5-1; D gene: TRBD1; CDR3 protein: CASSFWGQGEIQYF; CDR3 DNA: TGCGCCAGCAGCTTTTGGGGACAGGGGGAGATTCAGTACTTC
J gene: TRBJ2-3; clone size: few; V gene: TRBV20-1; D gene: .; CDR3 protein: CSQDRRDTDTQYF; CDR3 DNA: TGCAGTCAAGACCGCAGGGACACAGATACGCAGTATTTT
J gene: TRBJ2-5; clone size: many; V gene: TRBV5-1; D gene: .; CDR3 protein: CASSLGGQTQETQYF; CDR3 DNA: TGCGCCAGCAGCTTGGGAGGCCAGACACAAGAGACCCAGTACTTC
J gene: TRBJ2-3; clone size: many; V gene: TRBV11-2; D gene: .; CDR3 protein: CASSLAGHNIDTQYF; CDR3 DNA: TGTGCCAGCAGCTTAGCGGGACACAATATAGATACGCAGTATTTT
J gene: TRBJ1-2; clone size: .; V gene: TRBV6-5; D gene: .; CDR3 protein: CASRSTGTYGYTF; CDR3 DNA: TGTGCCAGCAGATCAACCGGGACCTATGGCTACACCTTC
J gene: TRBJ2-7; clone size: few; V gene: TRBV7-2; D gene: .; CDR3 protein: CASSFSVHEQYF; CDR3 DNA: TGTGCCAGCAGCTTCTCGGTCCACGAGCAGTACTTC
J gene: TRBJ1-6; clone size: few; V gene: TRBV11-2; D gene: .; CDR3 protein: CASSLGRIYNSPLHF; CDR3 DNA: TGTGCCAGCAGCTTAGGGAGAATCTATAATTCACCCCTCCACTTT
J gene: TRBJ2-2; clone size: .; V gene: TRBV20-1; D gene: .; CDR3 protein: CSARYPFTGELFF; CDR3 DNA: TGCAGTGCTAGGTATCCTTTTACCGGGGAGCTGTTTTTT
J gene: TRBJ1-5; clone size: few; V gene: TRBV3-1; D gene: .; CDR3 protein: CASSLNDGNQPQHF; CDR3 DNA: TGTGCCAGCAGCCTTAATGACGGGAATCAGCCCCAGCATTTT
J gene: TRBJ2-5; clone size: few; V gene: TRBV5-5; D gene: TRBD2; CDR3 protein: CASSPGLAGGKAKTQYF; CDR3 DNA: TGTGCCAGCAGCCCGGGGCTAGCGGGGGGAAAAGCGAAGACCCAGTACTTC